These T cell receptor beta chains were read from a single sample in a study of blood T cell repertoires in COVID-19. Produced via immunoSEQ multiplex PCR; TCRdb's table is partial and in-frame only. The table includes about 160,000 clones, roughly four fifths detected once. The sequencing sample was made of peripheral blood. The receptors shown here come from a woman of 80 years or more with acute or convalescent COVID-19. Each CDR3 is given with its conserved first and last residue. The D gene is left open where the match is weak. The size of a clone is reported for some rows only, either as once, few or many, or as a class for expanded clones.

J gene | clone size | V gene | D gene | CDR3 protein | CDR3 DNA
TRBJ2-6 | NA | TRBV7-2 | TRBD1 | CASSLRTGGIGANVLTF | TGTGCCAGCAGCCTCAGGACAGGGGGGATTGGGGCCAACGTCCTGACTTTC
TRBJ2-3 | NA | TRBV18 | TRBD2 | CASSPVSGKDTQYF | TGTGCCAGCTCACCTGTAAGCGGGAAAGATACGCAGTATTTT
TRBJ1-5 | NA | TRBV6-5 | TRBD1 | CASTGQGNQPQHF | TGTGCCAGCACCGGACAGGGAAATCAGCCCCAGCATTTT
TRBJ2-5 | NA | TRBV10-3 | NA | CAISDTGRETQYF | TGTGCCATCAGCGATACAGGGCGGGAGACCCAGTACTTC
TRBJ2-5 | NA | TRBV5-4 | TRBD2 | CASSLESGKGTQYF | TGTGCCAGCAGCTTGGAAAGCGGGAAAGGGACCCAGTACTTC
TRBJ1-2 | NA | TRBV30 | NA | CTLEGPNYGYTF | TGTACGCTGGAGGGCCCTAACTATGGCTACACCTTC
TRBJ1-2 | NA | TRBV12-3/TRBV12-4 | NA | CASSFTGPGGYTF | TGTGCCAGCAGTTTTACAGGGCCTGGCGGCTACACCTTC
TRBJ1-4 | NA | TRBV2 | NA | CASSGSGGLEKLFF | TGTGCCAGCAGTGGAAGTGGAGGTCTAGAAAAACTGTTTTTT
TRBJ2-7 | NA | TRBV30 | TRBD2 | CAWSSGGYDYEQYF | TGTGCCTGGAGCTCCGGGGGGTATGATTACGAGCAGTACTTC
TRBJ1-1 | few | TRBV5-4 | NA | CASSLETARNTEAFF | TGTGCCAGCAGCCTAGAGACAGCCCGGAACACTGAAGCTTTCTTT
TRBJ1-5 | NA | TRBV28 | NA | CASSLSGNQPQHF | TGTGCCAGCAGTTTGTCCGGCAATCAGCCCCAGCATTTT
TRBJ1-2 | NA | TRBV27 | TRBD1 | CASSPDRGSYGYTF | TGTGCCAGCAGCCCTGACAGGGGAAGCTATGGCTACACCTTC
TRBJ2-7 | NA | TRBV7-2 | NA | CASSLSPQARYEQYF | TGTGCCAGCAGCTTATCCCCGCAGGCCCGGTACGAGCAGTACTTC
TRBJ1-6 | NA | TRBV18 | NA | CASSREGGLVSPLHF | TGTGCCAGCTCACGAGAGGGCGGATTGGTTTCACCCCTCCACTTT
TRBJ2-2 | NA | TRBV9 | NA | CASSGLTVTGELFF | TGTGCCAGCAGCGGCTTAACAGTTACCGGGGAGCTGTTTTTT
TRBJ1-2 | NA | TRBV25-1 | NA | CASSDYLSHGYTF | TGTGCCAGCAGTGACTATTTATCTCATGGCTACACCTTC
TRBJ2-5 | NA | TRBV5-1 | NA | CASSLVRETQYF | TGCGCCAGCAGCTTGGTTCGAGAGACCCAGTACTTC
TRBJ1-3 | NA | TRBV30 | NA | CAWSQGYTIYF | TGTGCCTGGAGCCAGGGGTACACCATATATTTT
TRBJ2-3 | NA | TRBV5-4 | TRBD1 | CASSGGTGYSRDTQYF | TGTGCCAGCAGCGGTGGGACAGGGTATTCGAGAGATACGCAGTATTTT
TRBJ2-7 | NA | TRBV4-1 | TRBD2 | CASSQVAAAGGYEQYF | TGCGCCAGCAGCCAAGTGGCCGCAGCGGGAGGTTACGAGCAGTACTTC
TRBJ2-7 | NA | TRBV7-9 | TRBD2 | CASSLEAGAAYEQYF | TGTGCCAGCAGCTTAGAAGCGGGAGCAGCCTACGAGCAGTACTTC
TRBJ2-1 | once | TRBV7-2 | NA | CASSVYRETEQFF | TGTGCCAGCAGCGTATACAGGGAGACTGAGCAGTTCTTC
TRBJ2-7 | NA | TRBV10-2 | TRBD2 | CASGTSGSYEQYF | TGCGCCAGCGGGACTAGCGGGAGTTACGAGCAGTACTTC
TRBJ2-2 | NA | TRBV11-3 | NA | CASKIGENTGELFF | TGTGCCAGCAAAATTGGAGAGAACACCGGGGAGCTGTTTTTT
TRBJ1-1 | NA | TRBV5-1 | NA | CASTDRRTNAEAFF | TGCGCCAGCACCGACAGGAGGACCAACGCTGAAGCTTTCTTT
TRBJ2-1 | NA | TRBV5-1 | TRBD2 | CASSTGLADYNEQFF | TGCGCCAGCAGCACAGGACTAGCGGACTACAATGAGCAGTTCTTC
TRBJ1-5 | NA | TRBV5-6 | TRBD1 | CASSLSDRGHQPQHF | TGTGCCAGCAGCCTATCGGACAGGGGGCATCAGCCCCAGCATTTT
TRBJ1-2 | NA | TRBV25-1 | TRBD1 | CASIGQEAGYTF | TGTGCCAGCATTGGACAGGAGGCTGGCTACACCTTC
TRBJ2-1 | NA | TRBV29-1 | NA | CSVVGGSSYNEQFF | TGCAGCGTTGTGGGGGGTAGCTCCTACAATGAGCAGTTCTTC